A single sample is the source of the 8 T cell receptor beta chains below, sequenced in a study of tumor-infiltrating lymphocytes in oesophageal squamous cell carcinoma. TCRdb passed the PCR reads through MiXCR, listing each CDR3 protein once. The data show some 21,000 distinct CDR3 sequences, 40% to 45% seen once. Sequenced: normal esophageal tissue next to the tumor. These TCRs come from a male donor with esophageal squamous cell carcinoma.

This clonotype was recorded many times. A much larger clone lies a single base off, so this may be a read error. The V and J genes are TRBV11-2 and TRBJ2-7; 10 bases agree with TRBD2. The DNA end favors TRBJ2-1, so the J call may be wrong. The CDR3 has 14 residues. Looked up from germline, CDR1 is SGHAT and CDR2 is FQNNGV. CDR3 amino acids: CASSLSPAGGTQFF. The CDR3 DNA reads as TGTGCCAGCAGCTTATCCCCAGCGGGAGGGACCCAGTTCTTC.

By frequency in the sample, this clonotype is medium-sized. The chain carries TRBV6-6 and TRBJ2-1; no reliable D call. This CDR3 region has 15 residues. Germline CDR1 reads MNHNY; CDR2 reads SVGAGI (reference sequence). Trimming removed 0 bases at V and 7 bases at J, with 13 bases between. CDR3 region: CASSYSGQVGNEQFF. The CDR3 DNA reads as TGTGCCAGCAGTTACTCCGGGCAGGTGGGGAATGAGCAGTTCTTC.

The table lists this clonotype with many counts. The junction does not match germline at one end; this may be a read error. This sequence joins TRBV6-1 and TRBJ2-7; D perhaps matches TRBD2 (6 bases). Germline V gene lookup returns CDR1 MNHNS and CDR2 SASEGT. The CDR3 covers 15 residues. The CDR3 DNA is TGTGCCAGCAGTCTTCGGGGGACCACATCCTCCGAGCAGTACTTC. Its translation is CASSLRGTTSSEQYF.

In regard to this clonotype: Since no conserved phenylalanine or tryptophan closes the CDR3, a read error is the likely cause. The DNA is left out, because the CDR3 cannot be placed on it with certainty; the CDR3 is given as TCRdb lists it. The V gene is TRBV6-6, the J gene TRBJ1-1. With termini counted, the CDR3 has 9 amino acids. The germline gives CDR1 MNHNY, CDR2 SVGAGI (reference sequence). The CDR3 here is CASSYSGRI.

This clonotype is medium-sized (0.01 to 0.1%) in the sample. V usage is TRBV6-1 and J usage is TRBJ2-1; 13 bases match TRBD2. Germline assignment: CDR1 MNHNS and CDR2 SASEGT. V gave up 7 bases and J gave up 6 bases; unmatched junction bases: 9. This CDR3 is built from 16 residues. This CDR3 is CASTFSGLAGVNEQFF. The CDR3 bases are TGTGCCAGCACTTTCTCAGGACTAGCGGGAGTCAATGAGCAGTTCTTC.

This clonotype was recorded many times. The chain joins TRBV10-1 to TRBJ1-1, with a weak D call TRBD1 (6 bases). The CDR3 loop spans 15 amino acids. CDR1 and CDR2 (germline): WNHNN, SYGVQD (reference sequence). Trimming cost V 2 bases and J 4 bases, with 14 bases left between them. This chain's CDR3 is CASSEGTGSVTEAFF. DNA of the CDR3: TGCGCCAGCAGTGAGGGCACAGGGAGTGTCACTGAAGCTTTCTTT.

This clonotype is medium-sized (0.01 to 0.1%) by share. J is TRBJ2-3 and V is TRBV27; no firm D call. CDR3 length: 14 amino acids. Germline V gene sequence: CDR1 MNHEY, CDR2 SMNVEV (reference sequence). V gave up 6 bases and J gave up 2 bases, with 12 bases separating them. The CDR3 protein is CASRALEHTDTQYF. Written as DNA, the CDR3 is TGTGCCAGCAGGGCTTTGGAGCACACAGATACGCAGTATTTT.

The chain recombines TRBV5-6 with TRBJ1-1; D unclear. Trimming took off 4 bases at V and 0 bases at J, with 13 bases between the two ends. This CDR3 spans 15 amino acids. The V gene's germline CDR1 is SGHDT and CDR2 YYEEEE. For the CDR3, the DNA is TGTGCCAGCAGCCCCGGAGGTATGGTGAACACTGAAGCTTTCTTT. Protein: CASSPGGMVNTEAFF.